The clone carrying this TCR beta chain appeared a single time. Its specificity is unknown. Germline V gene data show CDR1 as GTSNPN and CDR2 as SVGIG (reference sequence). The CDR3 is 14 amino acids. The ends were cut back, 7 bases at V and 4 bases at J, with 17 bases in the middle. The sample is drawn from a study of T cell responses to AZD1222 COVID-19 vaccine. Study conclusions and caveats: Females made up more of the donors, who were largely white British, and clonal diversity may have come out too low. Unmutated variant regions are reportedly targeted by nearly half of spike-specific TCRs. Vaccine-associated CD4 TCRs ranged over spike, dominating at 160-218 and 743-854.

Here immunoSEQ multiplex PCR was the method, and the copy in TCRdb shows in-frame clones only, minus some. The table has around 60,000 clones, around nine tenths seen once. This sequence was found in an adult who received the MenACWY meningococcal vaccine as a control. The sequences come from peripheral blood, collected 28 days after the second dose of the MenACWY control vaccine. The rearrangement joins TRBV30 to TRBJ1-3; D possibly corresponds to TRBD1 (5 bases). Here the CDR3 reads CASFLLTAGNTIYF. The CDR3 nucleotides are TGTGCCTCCTTTCTTCTGACAGCAGGAAACACCATATATTTT.